Shown below are 26 T cell receptor beta chains from a single sample sequenced in a study of Ad26.COV2.S vaccination and SARS-CoV-2 variants. Assay used: immunoSEQ multiplex PCR; TCRdb lists only in-frame clones, some missing. The sample includes roughly 680,000 clones, roughly 90% of them seen just once. Treatment described: around 19 received Ad26.COV2.S at low or high dose, single or two shots; about 5 received placebo; per-sample allocation not given. It was on day 63 after the first vaccine or placebo injection that samples were taken. Here the sequenced sample was peripheral blood, taken in a trial of Ad26.COV2.S vaccine versus placebo. The receptor source for this set is a person aged 18-60 years who received the Ad26.COV2.S COVID-19 vaccine or a placebo.

The rearrangement joins TRBV5-1 to TRBJ2-7, with 9 bases that match TRBD2. The J segment lost 3 bases and the V segment lost 1 base, leaving 5 bases of the junction unmatched. Germline CDR1 is SGHRS and CDR2 is YFSETQ. The CDR3 runs to 15 residues. The DNA for the CDR3 is TGCGCCAGCAGCTTGACCGGGACTAGCAACTACGAGCAGTACTTC. This codes for CASSLTGTSNYEQYF.

Turning to this clone: Other DNA sequences in this specimen translate into the identical CDR3. V and J are TRBV6-5 and TRBJ2-2; no definite D call. Germline lookup yields CDR1 MNHEY and CDR2 SVGAGI. V lost 0 bases and J lost 6, with 5 bases in between. The CDR3 consists of 13 residues. CDR3 region: CASSYSTPGELFF. The CDR3 DNA reads TGTGCCAGCAGTTACTCGACACCCGGGGAGCTGTTTTTT.

This chain joins TRBV25-1 and TRBJ2-6; perhaps TRBD2 as D (5 bases). CDR1 and CDR2 (germline): MGHDK, SYGVNS. This CDR3 has 15 amino acids. V was cut by 3 bases and J by 2 bases, with 8 bases left in between. DNA for the CDR3: TGTGCCAGCAGTGAGATCGGGGCTGGGGCCAACGTCCTGACTTTC. Translation gives CASSEIGAGANVLTF.

This chain connects TRBV24-1 to TRBJ2-2; 11 nucleotides agree with TRBD1. Germline V lookup: CDR1 KGHDR, CDR2 SFDVKD. V shed 10 bases and J 5 bases; nucleotides not matched to a gene: 2. The CDR3 has 13 amino acids. CDR3 DNA: TGTGCCACGAGGGACAGGGGGACCGGGGAGCTGTTTTTT. This gives the protein CATRDRGTGELFF.

The chain carries TRBV30 and TRBJ2-5; D perhaps matches TRBD1 (5 bases). The V end lost 2 bases, the J end lost 5 bases, and 9 bases lay between the germline ends. The V gene's germline CDR1 is GTSNPN and CDR2 SVGIG (reference sequence). The CDR3 spans 12 residues. CDR3 nucleotides: TGTGCCTGGAGTAAACAGGTCGAGACCCAGTACTTC. It encodes CAWSKQVETQYF.

The chain links TRBV24-1 to TRBJ2-1; D may be TRBD1 or TRBD2 (5 bases each). The V gene's germline CDR1 is KGHDR and CDR2 SFDVKD. Trimming removed 3 bases at V and 5 bases at J, with 13 bases between. The CDR3 consists of 15 residues. CDR3 DNA sequence: TGTGCCACCAGTGATCCCGGGACCGCGCACAATGAGCAGTTCTTC. This encodes CATSDPGTAHNEQFF.

This chain connects TRBV11-2 to TRBJ2-5; TRBD1 aligns across 7 bases. J was trimmed by 2 bases and V by 4 bases; bases with no gene match: 7. In germline, CDR1 is SGHAT, CDR2 FQNNGV. The CDR3 covers 15 residues. DNA of the CDR3: TGTGCCAGCAGCTCTACCCCGACAGGGCAAGAGACCCAGTACTTC. It translates to CASSSTPTGQETQYF.

This clone is a singleton in its sample. The V gene is TRBV7-6, the J gene TRBJ1-4, with D possibly TRBD1 on 5 matching bases. Trimming pared 0 bases from V and 8 bases from J, leaving 7 bases between. There are 13 residues in the CDR3. CDR1 and CDR2 (germline): SGHVS, FNYEAQ. CDR3 loop: CASSLAWGEKLFF. CDR3 coding DNA: TGTGCCAGCAGCTTAGCGTGGGGGGAAAAACTGTTTTTT.

The CDR3 protein is CASSGDNANTGELFF. Here the CDR3 DNA reads TGTGCCAGCTCAGGGGACAACGCGAACACCGGGGAGCTGTTTTTT. J is TRBJ2-2 and V is TRBV18, with a tentative D call TRBD1 (6 bases). Germline CDR1 is KGHSH and CDR2 is LQKENI. The V end lost 5 bases, the J end lost 0 bases, and 10 bases lay between the germline ends. The CDR3 runs 15 residues. The full variable domain, rest sourced from reference TRBV18 and TRBJ2-2, is NAGVMQNPRHLVRRRGQEARLRCSPMKGHSHVYWYRQLPEEGLKFMVYLQKENIIDESGMPKERFSAEFPKEGPSILRIQQVVRGDSAAYFCASSGDNANTGELFFGEGSRLTVL.

Within the sample, this clone is medium-sized. This rearrangement joins TRBV6-4 to TRBJ2-3; D is possibly TRBD1 (5 bases). The germline CDR1 and CDR2 sequences are MRHNA and SNTAGT. CDR3 length: 14 amino acids. Trimming took off 0 bases at V and 9 bases at J, with 13 bases between the two ends. CDR3 DNA sequence: TGTGCCAGCAGTGACTCAGCAGGGAAGGACACGCAGTATTTT. Its translation: CASSDSAGKDTQYF.

V gene TRBV5-5 combines with J gene TRBJ2-1; D call uncertain. The CDR3 loop spans 15 amino acids. CDR1 SGHKS and CDR2 YYEKEE come from the germline V gene (reference sequence). V lost 0 bases and J 8 bases, leaving 15 bases between the germline ends. The chain's CDR3 is CASSLESELFDEQFF. The DNA of the CDR3 is TGTGCCAGCAGCTTGGAATCGGAGCTTTTCGATGAGCAGTTCTTC.

The chain uses TRBV30 and TRBJ2-1, with D perhaps given as TRBD1 or TRBD2 (5 bases each). The CDR3 is 15 residues long. V was cut by 0 bases and J by 4 bases, with 13 bases left in between. Looked up from germline, CDR1 is GTSNPN and CDR2 is SVGIG (reference sequence). The CDR3 sequence: CAWSVGPEGYNEQFF. Written as DNA, the CDR3 is TGTGCCTGGAGTGTGGGGCCTGAGGGGTACAATGAGCAGTTCTTC.

The chain has TRBV7-9 and TRBJ2-3; D not resolved. This CDR3 has 14 amino acids. The germline CDR1 and CDR2 sequences are SEHNR and FQNEAQ (reference sequence). V was shortened by 2 bases and J by 4 bases, with 10 bases between the two germline ends. The chain's CDR3 is CASSLSGIADTQYF. In DNA form, the CDR3 reads TGTGCCAGCAGCTTATCAGGAATCGCAGATACGCAGTATTTT.

The chain combines TRBV30 with TRBJ2-3, with D unresolved. CDR3 length: 14 residues. V lost 0 bases and J lost 0, with 7 bases in between. The germline gives CDR1 GTSNPN, CDR2 SVGIG (reference sequence). DNA of the CDR3: TGTGCCTGGAGTGTAGGTTCTAGCACAGATACGCAGTATTTT. It codes for CAWSVGSSTDTQYF.

A word on this clone: This specimen includes other DNA sequences encoding the same CDR3. V usage is TRBV7-9 and J usage is TRBJ2-5; D not certain. CDR1 and CDR2 from the germline V gene are SEHNR and FQNEAQ (reference sequence). This CDR3 contains 13 residues. The V and J ends lost 1 base and 5 bases respectively, with 8 bases between them. In nucleotides, the CDR3 is TGTGCCAGCAGCTTAGTGGGTGGGGAGACCCAGTACTTC. It specifies CASSLVGGETQYF.

The chain has TRBV7-2 and TRBJ2-5; D is perhaps TRBD1 or TRBD2 (5 bases each). V lost 6 bases, J lost 4 bases, and 15 bases lay in between. Per the germline V gene, CDR1 is SGHTA and CDR2 is FQGNSA. The CDR3 is 14 residues long. The CDR3 sequence: CASRPGGTRETQYF. The CDR3 nucleotides are TGTGCCAGCAGGCCGGGTGGGACGCGAGAGACCCAGTACTTC.

The chain combines TRBV4-1 with TRBJ1-3, with no clear D. Trimming removed 6 bases at V and 0 bases at J, with 12 bases between. Germline V CDR1 and CDR2: MGHRA, YSYEKL. The CDR3 consists of 15 residues. CDR3 loop: CASRPTGNSGNTIYF. The CDR3 bases are TGCGCCAGCAGACCGACGGGGAACTCTGGAAACACCATATATTTT.

This clone has more than one count but fewer than ten. This chain uses TRBV23-1 with TRBJ1-1, with D possibly TRBD1 on 5 matching bases. TRBV23-1 is an open reading frame whose function is uncertain. The CDR3 consists of 14 residues. V lost 4 bases and J lost 3, with 12 bases in between. CDR3 nucleotide sequence: TGCGCCAGCAGTCGCAGGGAAGGGGACACTGAAGCTTTCTTT. This gives the protein CASSRREGDTEAFF.

The gene calls are TRBV19 and TRBJ1-1; 7 bases align to TRBD1. The CDR3 is 15 amino acids. Per the germline V gene, CDR1 is LNHDA and CDR2 is SQIVND (reference sequence). The V and J ends lost 4 bases and 0 bases, in that order; junction bases with no gene match: 5. CDR3 sequence (DNA): TGTGCCAGTAGTAGCCACAGGGGAATGAACACTGAAGCTTTCTTT. As protein: CASSSHRGMNTEAFF.

In the case of this clone: Other nucleotide sequences from this sample produce the same CDR3. V usage is TRBV7-2 and J usage is TRBJ2-7, with D tentatively TRBD2 (6 bases). V was shortened by 1 base and J by 1 base, with 8 bases between the two germline ends. CDR1 SGHTA and CDR2 FQGNSA come from the germline V gene. The CDR3 is 14 amino acids. CDR3 DNA: TGTGCCAGCAGCTTAGGCCGGGGGTCCTACGAGCAGTACTTC. It is translated as CASSLGRGSYEQYF.

V and J are TRBV5-1 and TRBJ1-3; D remains unclear. The germline gives CDR1 SGHRS, CDR2 YFSETQ. V lost 3 bases, J lost 3 bases, and 13 bases lay in between. This CDR3 contains 15 residues. CDR3 sequence (DNA): TGCGCCAGCAGCTCGATCGGAGGCGTTGGAAACACCATATATTTT. Amino acid sequence: CASSSIGGVGNTIYF.

This CDR3 reads CASSESGGLAKNIQYF. The CDR3, as DNA: TGTGCCAGCAGTGAGAGTGGGGGCTTAGCCAAAAACATTCAGTACTTC. The rearrangement links TRBV25-1 to TRBJ2-4; a possible D gene is TRBD1 (6 bases). Trimming cost V 3 bases and J 0 bases, with 12 bases left between them. Germline CDR1 reads MGHDK; CDR2 reads SYGVNS. The CDR3 loop spans 16 amino acids.

As regards this clone: The sample has other DNA sequences that encode this CDR3 too. This rearrangement joins TRBV6-5 to TRBJ2-7; D is unclear. The V and J ends lost 5 bases and 4 bases respectively, with 3 bases between them. Germline loops: CDR1 MNHEY, CDR2 SVGAGI. The CDR3 runs 10 residues. CDR3 DNA sequence: TGTGCCAGCAGTAGGTACGAGCAGTACTTC. Translating it yields CASSRYEQYF.

J is TRBJ1-2 and V is TRBV30, with unresolved D. This CDR3 has 13 amino acids. V lost 7 bases to trimming and J lost 0 bases, with 12 bases between them. In germline, CDR1 is GTSNPN, CDR2 SVGIG (reference sequence). Written as DNA, the CDR3 is TGTGCCTCATTCCGCGTAGCTAACTATGGCTACACCTTC. It yields the protein CASFRVANYGYTF.

The J gene is TRBJ2-7, the V gene TRBV13; no clear D gene. Trimming took off 4 bases at V and 0 bases at J, with 13 bases between the two ends. CDR1 and CDR2 (germline): PRHDT, FYEKMQ (reference sequence). CDR3 length equals 15 residues. This CDR3 reads CASSYDSPSSYEQYF. The CDR3 coding sequence is TGTGCCAGCAGCTACGACTCCCCCAGCTCCTACGAGCAGTACTTC.

This clone occurred once. In DNA, the CDR3 is TGTGCCAGCAGCCAAGTGAGGTCGGGGGTATGGGCCGGGGAGCTGTTTTTT. As protein: CASSQVRSGVWAGELFF. The chain recombines TRBV3-1 (or the pseudogene TRBV3-2) with TRBJ2-2; D is perhaps TRBD2 (6 bases). CDR1 is LGHDT, CDR2 YNNKEL, per germline (reference sequence). This CDR3 is 17 amino acids long. Trimming stripped 1 base from V and 6 bases from J, with 18 bases between.